A selection of T cell receptor beta chains follows, all from one sample in a study of OX40 agonist ivuxolimab in advanced cancers. Profiling relied on immunoSEQ multiplex PCR, and the TCRdb table lists in-frame clones only, not all of them. The data contain 95,000 to 100,000 clones, about four fifths of them singletons. This sample comprised CD4+ or CD8+ T cells sorted from blood, obtained in a trial of the OX40 agonist ivuxolimab. Receptors originate from an adult with an advanced solid tumor such as melanoma, head and neck, liver or kidney cancer. The CDR3 runs from the conserved cysteine through the conserved F or W. D genes are given only for firm matches.

j_gene: TRBJ1-1
d_gene: -
v_gene: TRBV9
CDR3aa: CASSVGGADTEAFF
CDR3nt: TGTGCCAGCAGCGTAGGGGGGGCGGACACTGAAGCTTTCTTT

j_gene: TRBJ1-1
d_gene: -
v_gene: TRBV6-6
CDR3aa: CASSYSGTRGEAFF
CDR3nt: TGTGCCAGCAGTTACTCCGGGACAAGGGGTGAAGCTTTCTTT

j_gene: TRBJ2-7
d_gene: TRBD2
v_gene: TRBV2
CDR3aa: CASTPGLARYEQYF
CDR3nt: TGTGCCAGCACACCAGGACTAGCTAGGTACGAGCAGTACTTC

j_gene: TRBJ1-1
d_gene: TRBD1
v_gene: TRBV19
CDR3aa: CASSLRAGQGNTEAFF
CDR3nt: TGTGCCAGTAGTCTTCGCGCGGGACAGGGGAACACTGAAGCTTTCTTT

j_gene: TRBJ2-3
d_gene: -
v_gene: TRBV27
CDR3aa: CASSPLGGTDTQYF
CDR3nt: TGTGCCAGCAGCCCCCTGGGGGGCACAGATACGCAGTATTTT

j_gene: TRBJ2-1
d_gene: TRBD2
v_gene: TRBV5-4
CDR3aa: CASSYQLQSGGVSYNEQFF
CDR3nt: TGTGCCAGCAGCTACCAATTACAAAGCGGGGGGGTCTCCTACAATGAGCAGTTCTTC

j_gene: TRBJ1-2
d_gene: -
v_gene: TRBV2
CDR3aa: CASSDSFYGYTF
CDR3nt: TGTGCCAGCAGTGATAGTTTCTATGGCTACACCTTC

j_gene: TRBJ2-1
d_gene: -
v_gene: TRBV27
CDR3aa: CASSPWSGNEQFF
CDR3nt: TGTGCCAGCAGTCCGTGGTCGGGCAATGAGCAGTTCTTC

j_gene: TRBJ2-1
d_gene: TRBD2
v_gene: TRBV4-2
CDR3aa: CASSPATSGSYNEQFF
CDR3nt: TGTGCCAGCAGCCCCGCGACTAGCGGCTCCTACAATGAGCAGTTCTTC

j_gene: TRBJ1-5
d_gene: -
v_gene: TRBV7-2
CDR3aa: CASSPGTANQPQHF
CDR3nt: TGTGCCAGCAGCCCAGGGACGGCTAATCAGCCCCAGCATTTT

j_gene: TRBJ2-7
d_gene: TRBD1
v_gene: TRBV29-1
CDR3aa: CSVAQGASGTYEQYF
CDR3nt: TGCAGCGTCGCACAGGGGGCTAGCGGTACCTACGAGCAGTACTTC

j_gene: TRBJ2-7
d_gene: TRBD1
v_gene: TRBV7-9
CDR3aa: CASSLVQGASSYEQYF
CDR3nt: TGTGCCAGCAGCTTAGTACAGGGGGCGAGCTCCTACGAGCAGTACTTC

j_gene: TRBJ2-3
d_gene: TRBD2
v_gene: TRBV25-1
CDR3aa: CASFHTRLAGTSTDTQYF
CDR3nt: TGTGCCAGCTTCCATACCAGGCTAGCGGGCACTAGCACAGATACGCAGTATTTT